This T cell receptor beta chain was recorded in a study of T cell repertoires in cytomegalovirus infection. In TCRdb, the reads were re-called with MiXCR into one record per CDR3 protein. The data show hundreds of thousands of distinct CDR3 sequences, with approximately 29% seen just once and 9.5% to 15% held by the top ten. This CDR3 comprises 18 residues. V lost 4 bases and J lost 4, with 22 bases in between. Germline loops: CDR1 SNHLY, CDR2 FYNNEI. This clonotype was counted once. Its antigen is not known. The study's findings and limits: Frequencies of public TCR beta families were cumulated, and this identified carriers of CMV plus the relevant HLA.

The source of this sequence is a human donor in good health (CMV status not recorded). Some clones in this sample may be carry-over from other donors' samples. This specimen consisted of cultured CD8+ T cells from PBMCs, obtained from culture after CMV antigen stimulation. The chain recombines TRBV2 with TRBJ1-4; TRBD1 might be the D (5 bases). CDR3 loop: CASSGNFKRAGSNEKLFF. In DNA, the CDR3 is TGTGCCAGCAGTGGGAACTTTAAAAGGGCAGGGAGTAATGAAAAACTGTTTTTT.